The next 29 T cell receptor beta chains were all read from a single sample in a study of post-analysis software for immune sequencing data. Regarding the study as a whole: TRBV segments more frequent in patients than in controls numbered several and included TRBV5-6, TRBV5-1 and TRBV20-1.

Antigens for these TCRs are unknown. Unique molecular identifiers featured in each of the TCR beta cDNA libraries. TCRdb reprocessed the PCR reads via MiXCR and lists one record per CDR3 protein. There are about 810,000 distinct CDR3 sequences in the sample; approximately 50% occur only once, and about 4.5% lies in the top ten. The sample comprised blood. The receptor source for this set is a girl aged 5 to 17 with multiple sclerosis.

The sample holds a few counts of this clonotype. V gene TRBV20-1 combines with J gene TRBJ2-3, with TRBD2 matching 7 bases. The germline V gene has CDR1 DFQATT and CDR2 SNEGSKA (reference sequence). There are 15 residues in the CDR3. Germline trimming cut 1 base from V and 4 bases from J; bases unmatched to any gene: 8. The CDR3 DNA reads as TGCAGTGCTAGAGGGGGGGGTTTATGGGCAGATACGCAGTATTTT. Translation: CSARGGGLWADTQYF.

The chain employs TRBV4-1 and TRBJ1-5; D not resolved. The CDR3 runs to 14 residues. Trimming took 0 bases from V and 7 from J, leaving 10 bases between them. The germline gives CDR1 MGHRA, CDR2 YSYEKL. CDR3 DNA: TGCGCCAGCAGCCAAGAAACTGTGGGCCAGCCCCAGCATTTT. It is translated as CASSQETVGQPQHF.

This clonotype was detected a few times. The rearrangement links TRBV7-8 to TRBJ2-7, with D tentatively TRBD2 (6 bases). Trimming pared 0 bases from V and 2 bases from J, leaving 11 bases between. Per germline, CDR1 SGHVS and CDR2 FQNEAQ. CDR3 size: 15 residues. As DNA, the CDR3 is TGTGCCAGCAGCTTAGCCCGGAGGGGCCCCTACGAGCAGTACTTC. It specifies CASSLARRGPYEQYF.

The chain employs TRBV29-1 and TRBJ2-6; D is undetermined. Trimming took off 1 base at V and 0 bases at J, with 7 bases between the two ends. This CDR3 region has 15 residues. From germline, CDR1 is SQVTM and CDR2 ANQGSEA. The DNA of the CDR3 is TGCAGCGTTGAAGTGATCCTCTCTGGGGCCAACGTCCTGACTTTC. The encoded protein is CSVEVILSGANVLTF.

The chain employs TRBV7-2 and TRBJ2-3; 8 bases agree with TRBD2. Germline V lookup: CDR1 SGHTA, CDR2 FQGNSA. The junction had 11 bases not matched to a gene; V was cut back by 5 bases and J by 4 bases. The CDR3 loop spans 16 amino acids. CDR3 coding DNA: TGTGCCAGCAGCCCCACTAGCGGTTTCTCTGCAGATACGCAGTATTTT. This codes for CASSPTSGFSADTQYF.

This clonotype was detected once. This chain joins TRBV29-1 and TRBJ2-5; D remains ambiguous. The germline gives CDR1 SQVTM, CDR2 ANQGSEA. The CDR3 runs to 12 residues. The ends were cut back, 4 bases at V and 11 bases at J, with 17 bases in the middle. CDR3 bases: TGCAGCGTTGCGCGGCCTTGGAATGAGCAGTACTTC. It yields the protein CSVARPWNEQYF.

The V call is TRBV20-1, the J call TRBJ1-2; no firm D call. This CDR3 region has 13 residues. Trimming cost V 4 bases and J 0 bases, with 9 bases left between them. Looked up from germline, CDR1 is DFQATT and CDR2 is SNEGSKA (reference sequence). In DNA form, the CDR3 reads TGCAGTGCTACAGCAACCTCTAACTATGGCTACACCTTC. The encoded protein is CSATATSNYGYTF.

This clonotype was found a few times. The chain is built from TRBV11-3 and TRBJ2-7, with TRBD2 identical over 7 bases. Unmatched junction bases numbered 5, after V lost 3 bases and J lost 0 bases. Germline CDR1 is SGHNT and CDR2 is YENEEA. This CDR3 is 15 amino acids long. Here the CDR3 DNA reads TGTGCCAGCAGCTTGTACAGCGGGGTCTCCTACGAGCAGTACTTC. Translating gives CASSLYSGVSYEQYF.

In this sample, this clonotype turned up a few times. This chain uses TRBV4-2 with TRBJ2-5; 7 bases align to TRBD2. Losses at the gene ends were 6 bases for V and 1 base for J; bases not matched to a gene: 8. Germline CDR1 LGHNA, CDR2 YNFKEQ. CDR3 length equals 15 residues. CDR3 sequence (DNA): TGTGCCAGCAGTCACAGCGGGGTTGCCCAAGAGACCCAGTACTTC. It specifies CASSHSGVAQETQYF.

This chain connects TRBV10-3 to TRBJ2-3; D possibly corresponds to TRBD1 (6 bases). This CDR3 has 17 residues. Germline assignment: CDR1 ENHRY and CDR2 SYGVKD. The V end lost 2 bases, the J end lost 8 bases, and 23 bases lay between the germline ends. CDR3 coding DNA: TGTGCCATCAGTGAGAAGGGGCAGGGGTCAAGTTTCGGTACGCAGTATTTT. Residues: CAISEKGQGSSFGTQYF.

The table lists this clonotype with a few counts. This chain connects TRBV15 to TRBJ1-2; 9 bases match TRBD1. The CDR3 covers 13 residues. CDR1 and CDR2 from the germline V gene are LNHNV and YYDKDF (reference sequence). Germline trimming cut 8 bases from V and 3 bases from J; bases unmatched to any gene: 4. CDR3 loop: CATGTGIDYGYTF. DNA for the CDR3: TGTGCCACCGGGACAGGGATCGACTATGGCTACACCTTC.

The chain has TRBV5-5 and TRBJ2-7; D unclear. V dropped 2 bases and J dropped 3 bases, with 12 bases sitting between them. The CDR3 totals 14 residues. From germline, CDR1 is SGHKS and CDR2 YYEKEE (reference sequence). This chain's CDR3 is CASSLASRGYEQYF. The DNA for the CDR3 is TGTGCCAGCAGCTTAGCCAGCAGAGGCTACGAGCAGTACTTC.

The rearrangement uses TRBV19 and TRBJ2-1; D is tentatively TRBD1 or TRBD2 (5 bases each). V gave up 3 bases and J gave up 5 bases, with 14 bases separating them. This CDR3 has 15 residues. Germline CDR1 LNHDA, CDR2 SQIVND (reference sequence). CDR3 residues: CASSIGASSHNEQFF. The CDR3 DNA follows: TGTGCCAGTAGTATTGGGGCTAGCAGTCACAATGAGCAGTTCTTC.

On this clonotype itself: The CDR3 end shows no conserved phenylalanine or tryptophan, and so a read error is likely. This sequence joins TRBV29-1 and TRBJ1-1; D gene uncertain. The CDR3 totals 12 residues. Germline V CDR1 and CDR2: SQVTM, ANQGSEA. V lost 4 bases, J lost 1 base, and 7 bases lay in between. Here the CDR3 reads CSVAGRNTEAFL. The CDR3 DNA reads TGCAGCGTTGCGGGGAGGAACACTGAAGCTTTCTTA.

The V call is TRBV4-1, the J call TRBJ2-6, with D perhaps TRBD1 (5 bases). V lost 3 bases and J lost 2, with 5 bases in between. Per germline, CDR1 MGHRA and CDR2 YSYEKL. CDR3 size: 14 residues. The CDR3: CASSQGPGANVLTF. DNA of the CDR3: TGCGCCAGCAGCCAGGGGCCTGGGGCCAACGTCCTGACTTTC.

This chain joins TRBV20-1 and TRBJ2-5; 14 bases agree with TRBD2. The germline gives CDR1 DFQATT, CDR2 SNEGSKA (reference sequence). The CDR3 is 14 amino acids. J lost 4 bases, V lost 3 bases, and 1 base had no gene match. The CDR3 DNA sequence: TGCAGTGCTAGTGGACTAGCGGGAGGAGAGACCCAGTACTTC. It codes for CSASGLAGGETQYF.

This clonotype was detected a few times. The chain has TRBV6-4 and TRBJ2-1, with D maybe TRBD2 (6 bases). CDR1 is MRHNA and CDR2 is SNTAGT in the germline V gene. V was pared by 5 bases and J by 6 bases, with 14 bases between. CDR3 length equals 14 residues. DNA of the CDR3: TGTGCCAGCAGTCCCCGGACGGGAGTCAATGAGCAGTTCTTC. It is translated as CASSPRTGVNEQFF.

The chain recombines TRBV5-1 with TRBJ1-5; 9 positions match TRBD1. V lost 3 bases and J lost 3; bases outside the gene matches: 4. This CDR3 is 15 amino acids long. In germline, CDR1 is SGHRS, CDR2 YFSETQ. The CDR3 coding sequence is TGCGCCAGCAGCTCCGGGACAGGGCTCAATCAGCCCCAGCATTTT. As protein: CASSSGTGLNQPQHF. The full variable domain, its missing parts supplied by reference TRBV5-1 and TRBJ1-5, is KAGVTQTPRYLIKTRGQQVTLSCSPISGHRSVSWYQQTPGQGLQFLFEYFSETQRNKGNFPGRFSGRQFSNSRSEMNVSTLELGDSALYLCASSSGTGLNQPQHFGDGTRLSIL.

The rearrangement links TRBV5-1 to TRBJ2-5, with D unclear. CDR3 size: 12 residues. Trimming stripped 4 bases from V and 3 bases from J, with 7 bases between. The germline V gene encodes CDR1 SGHRS and CDR2 YFSETQ. This CDR3 reads CASSQSKETQYF. CDR3 DNA: TGCGCCAGCAGCCAATCTAAAGAGACCCAGTACTTC.

The chain links TRBV29-1 to TRBJ1-1, with D possibly TRBD1 on 5 matching bases. Germline loops: CDR1 SQVTM, CDR2 ANQGSEA. With 2 bases removed from V and 6 bases from J, the gap between germline ends came to 16 bases. The CDR3 has 14 residues. The CDR3 protein is CSVETGEGRPEAFF. The CDR3 DNA reads as TGCAGCGTTGAAACGGGTGAGGGGCGGCCTGAAGCTTTCTTT.

This chain uses TRBV20-1 with TRBJ2-5, with TRBD2 identical over 9 bases. The DNA matches TRBJ2-7 better at its end, which makes the J call doubtful. The CDR3 runs to 14 residues. CDR1 is DFQATT and CDR2 is SNEGSKA in the germline V gene (reference sequence). The CDR3 DNA reads TGCAGTGCTATCCCTACTAGCGGGCTTGACGAGCAGTACTTC. Protein: CSAIPTSGLDEQYF.

The rearrangement links TRBV9 to TRBJ2-1; 8 bases agree with TRBD2. CDR3 length: 16 residues. J was trimmed by 4 bases and V by 0 bases; bases with no gene match: 6. Germline V lookup: CDR1 SGDLS, CDR2 YYNGEE. The CDR3 region has the DNA TGTGCCAGCAGCGTAGCCGGCCAGCGGGGGTACAATGAGCAGTTCTTC. Protein sequence: CASSVAGQRGYNEQFF.

The chain employs TRBV6-5 and TRBJ2-1; 12 nucleotides agree with TRBD2. Losses at the gene ends were 5 bases for V and 1 base for J; bases not matched to a gene: 15. CDR1 MNHEY and CDR2 SVGAGI come from the germline V gene. CDR3 size: 20 residues. The CDR3 here is CASSHGLAGFFRSSYNEQFF. CDR3 sequence (DNA): TGTGCCAGCAGTCACGGACTAGCGGGATTTTTTAGAAGTTCCTACAATGAGCAGTTCTTC.

The V gene is TRBV20-1, the J gene TRBJ2-7, with no clear D. The DNA end lines up better with TRBJ2-5; the J call may be wrong. In germline, CDR1 is DFQATT, CDR2 SNEGSKA (reference sequence). The CDR3 contains 13 residues. The CDR3 spells CSAREIVRETQYF. The CDR3 DNA is TGCAGTGCTAGAGAGATAGTACGGGAGACCCAGTACTTC.

The V call is TRBV7-3, the J call TRBJ1-1, with a possible D match to TRBD1 (5 bases). Per germline, CDR1 SGHTA and CDR2 FQGTGA. The CDR3 has 15 residues. V lost 2 bases and J 4 bases, leaving 14 bases between the germline ends. The CDR3 is CASSLSNLGPTEAFF. The DNA for the CDR3 is TGTGCCAGCAGCTTATCTAATCTGGGACCCACTGAAGCTTTCTTT.

The count of this clonotype is one. The V and J genes are TRBV2 and TRBJ2-3; weak D call: TRBD1 (6 bases). Germline V gene lookup returns CDR1 SNHLY and CDR2 FYNNEI. The CDR3 loop spans 15 amino acids. The V gene lost 10 bases and the J gene lost 1 base, with 18 bases spanning the gap. The CDR3 region is CAIILRDTGTDTQYF. CDR3 coding DNA: TGTGCCATCATCCTCCGGGACACCGGCACAGATACGCAGTATTTT. Based on the CDR3 plus reference TRBV2 and TRBJ2-3, the full variable domain is EPEVTQTPSHQVTQMGQEVILRCVPISNHLYFYWYRQILGQKVEFLVSFYNNEISEKSEIFDDQFSVERPDGSNFTLKIRSTKLEDSAMYFCAIILRDTGTDTQYFGPGTRLTVL.

The rearrangement joins TRBV6-6 to TRBJ2-3; D is possibly TRBD2 (6 bases). This CDR3 contains 15 residues. V lost 2 bases to trimming and J lost 6 bases, with 15 bases between them. CDR1 and CDR2 (germline): MNHNY, SVGAGI (reference sequence). The CDR3 here is CASSYVGGLSDTQYF. The CDR3 region has the DNA TGTGCCAGCAGTTACGTCGGGGGTTTGTCCGATACGCAGTATTTT.

This sequence joins TRBV6-2 or TRBV6-3 and TRBJ2-5; D is perhaps TRBD1 (6 bases). The J call may be in error: the DNA end matches TRBJ2-7 better. This CDR3 spans 10 amino acids. Germline values: CDR1 MNHEY, CDR2 SVGEGT. The CDR3: CASSGVEQYF. The CDR3 DNA is TGTGCCAGCTCAGGGGTCGAGCAGTACTTC.

V is TRBV10-3 and J is TRBJ2-5; no reliable D call. From germline, CDR1 is ENHRY and CDR2 SYGVKD. There are 11 residues in the CDR3. V lost 10 bases to trimming and J lost 4 bases, with 10 bases between them. This CDR3 is CATQRGETQYF. CDR3 DNA sequence: TGTGCCACTCAGCGAGGAGAGACCCAGTACTTC.